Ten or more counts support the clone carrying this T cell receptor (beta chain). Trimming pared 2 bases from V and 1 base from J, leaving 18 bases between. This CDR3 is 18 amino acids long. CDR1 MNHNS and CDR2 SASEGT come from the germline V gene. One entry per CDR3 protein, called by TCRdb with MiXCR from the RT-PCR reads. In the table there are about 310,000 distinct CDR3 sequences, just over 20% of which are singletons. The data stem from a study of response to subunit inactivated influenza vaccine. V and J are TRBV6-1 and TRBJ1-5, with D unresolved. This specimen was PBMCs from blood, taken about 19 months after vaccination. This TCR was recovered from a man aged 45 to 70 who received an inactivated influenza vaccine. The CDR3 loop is CASSERTTWRSSNQPQHF. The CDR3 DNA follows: TGTGCCAGCAGTGAAAGAACTACGTGGCGGAGCAGCAATCAGCCCCAGCATTTT.